The 5 T cell receptor beta chains presented below share a single source sample, sequenced in a study of spatial heterogeneity in lung cancer. TCRdb passed the 5' RACE reads through MiXCR, listing each CDR3 protein once. The sample lists approximately 7,000 distinct CDR3 sequences; around 13% were seen once. Study conclusions and caveats: The study found that expanded intratumoral alpha and beta TCR counts tracked tumor mutation counts.

Described time point: sample taken at primary tumor resection. Which antigens these TCRs recognize remains unknown. Sequenced material: lung tumor tissue, taken at surgery. All receptors come from a male donor with early-stage non-small cell lung cancer.

On this clonotype: This beta chain is a stray read from a library made for alpha chains; its abundance is not meaningful. The chain carries TRBV20-1 and TRBJ1-1; unclear D gene. Germline V gene sequence: CDR1 DFQATT, CDR2 SNEGSKA (reference sequence). The CDR3 spans 12 residues. V dropped 6 bases and J dropped 1 base, with 9 bases sitting between them. The CDR3 region has the DNA TGCAGTGCAAAACGGGGGAACACTGAAGCTTTCTTT. Its protein is CSAKRGNTEAFF.

This clonotype came up many times. Being off target in a library aimed at alpha chains, this beta chain has a size of little meaning. This sequence joins TRBV11-2 and TRBJ2-6; D is unclear. V dropped 7 bases and J dropped 0 bases, with 10 bases sitting between them. The germline V gene encodes CDR1 SGHAT and CDR2 FQNNGV. This CDR3 is built from 15 residues. DNA of the CDR3: TGTGCCAGCACCACCATAAGCTCTGGGGCCAACGTCCTGACTTTC. Protein product: CASTTISSGANVLTF. The whole variable domain, filled in from reference TRBV11-2 and TRBJ2-6, reads EAGVAQSPRYKIIEKRQSVAFWCNPISGHATLYWYQQILGQGPKLLIQFQNNGVVDDSQLPKDRFSAERLKGVDSTLKIQPAKLEDSAVYLCASTTISSGANVLTFGAGSRLTVL.

This clonotype was observed at least ten times. The library was designed around alpha chains, so this beta chain is a stray read whose abundance carries little weight. V and J are TRBV5-1 and TRBJ1-6, with D unclear. The CDR3 is made up of 15 amino acids. Trimming pared 1 base from V and 7 bases from J, leaving 12 bases between. Germline CDR1 reads SGHRS; CDR2 reads YFSETQ. CDR3 sequence reads: CASSLYGDLNSPLHF. CDR3 nucleotide sequence: TGCGCCAGCAGCTTGTATGGGGATCTGAATTCACCCCTCCACTTT. The entire variable domain, with the rest obtained from reference TRBV5-1 and TRBJ1-6, is as follows: KAGVTQTPRYLIKTRGQQVTLSCSPISGHRSVSWYQQTPGQGLQFLFEYFSETQRNKGNFPGRFSGRQFSNSRSEMNVSTLELGDSALYLCASSLYGDLNSPLHFGNGTRLTVT.

This clonotype is labeled as medium-sized. This beta chain is off target for a library built for alpha chains, so its abundance means little. The rearrangement joins TRBV20-1 to TRBJ2-1; TRBD2 aligns across 12 bases. In germline, CDR1 is DFQATT, CDR2 SNEGSKA (reference sequence). Losses at the gene ends were 6 bases for V and 2 bases for J; bases not matched to a gene: 5. The length of the CDR3 is 15 residues. In DNA form, the CDR3 reads TGCAGTGCCTCTTCTAGCGGGGGGGCCTACAATGAGCAGTTCTTC. Translation: CSASSSGGAYNEQFF.

This clonotype was seen ten or more times. This beta chain is a stray read from a library made for alpha chains; its abundance is not meaningful. The chain joins TRBV12-3 or TRBV12-4 to TRBJ1-2, with D unresolved. V was trimmed by 3 bases and J by 7 bases, leaving 12 bases between them. The CDR3 is 13 residues long. The CDR3, as DNA: TGTGCCAGCAGTTTGAAAGGGCTAGGTGGCTACACCTTC. Protein sequence: CASSLKGLGGYTF.